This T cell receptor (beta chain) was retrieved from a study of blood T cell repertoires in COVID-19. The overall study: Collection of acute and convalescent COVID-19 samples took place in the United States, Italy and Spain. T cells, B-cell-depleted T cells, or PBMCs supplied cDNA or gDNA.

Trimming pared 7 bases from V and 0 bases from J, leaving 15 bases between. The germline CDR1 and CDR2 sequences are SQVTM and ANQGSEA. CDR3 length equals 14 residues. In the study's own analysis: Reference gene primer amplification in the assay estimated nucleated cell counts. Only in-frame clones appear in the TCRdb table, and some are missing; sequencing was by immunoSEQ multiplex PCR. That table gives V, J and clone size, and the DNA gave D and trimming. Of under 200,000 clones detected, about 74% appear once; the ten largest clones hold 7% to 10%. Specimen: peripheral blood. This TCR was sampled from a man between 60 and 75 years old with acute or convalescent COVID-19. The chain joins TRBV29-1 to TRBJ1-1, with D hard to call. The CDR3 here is CSAPGRDLNTEAFF. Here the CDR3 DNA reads TGCAGCGCACCTGGACGGGATCTGAACACTGAAGCTTTCTTT.